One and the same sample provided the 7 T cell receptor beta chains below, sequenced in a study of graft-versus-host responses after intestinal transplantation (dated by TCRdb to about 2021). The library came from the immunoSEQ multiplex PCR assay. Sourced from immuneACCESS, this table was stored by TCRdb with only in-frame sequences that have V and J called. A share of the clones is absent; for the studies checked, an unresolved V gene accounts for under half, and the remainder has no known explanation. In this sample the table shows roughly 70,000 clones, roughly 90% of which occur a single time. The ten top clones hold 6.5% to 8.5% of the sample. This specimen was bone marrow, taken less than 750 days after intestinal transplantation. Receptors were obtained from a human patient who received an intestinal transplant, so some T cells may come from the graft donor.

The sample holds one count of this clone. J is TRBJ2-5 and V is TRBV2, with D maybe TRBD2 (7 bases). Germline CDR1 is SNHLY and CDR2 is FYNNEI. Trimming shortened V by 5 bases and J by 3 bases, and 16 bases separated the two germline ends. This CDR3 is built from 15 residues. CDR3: CASSYPRGGKETQYF. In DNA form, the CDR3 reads TGTGCCAGCAGTTATCCTAGGGGGGGGAAAGAGACCCAGTACTTC.

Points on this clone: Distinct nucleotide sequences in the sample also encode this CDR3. The CDR3 bases are TGTGCCAGCAGCTTAGAGGGGCAGGGGGCGGGGCAGCCCCAGCATTTT. Its translation: CASSLEGQGAGQPQHF. The gene calls are TRBV7-9 and TRBJ1-5; TRBD1 matches 8 bases. CDR1 and CDR2 (germline): SEHNR, FQNEAQ (reference sequence). The ends lost 1 base at V and 7 bases at J; junction bases unmatched: 9. There are 16 residues in the CDR3. The whole variable domain, filled in from reference TRBV7-9 and TRBJ1-5, reads DTGVSQNPRHKITKRGQNVTFRCDPISEHNRLYWYRQTLGQGPEFLTYFQNEAQLEKSRLLSDRFSAERPKGSFSTLEIQRTEQGDSAMYLCASSLEGQGAGQPQHFGDGTRLSIL.

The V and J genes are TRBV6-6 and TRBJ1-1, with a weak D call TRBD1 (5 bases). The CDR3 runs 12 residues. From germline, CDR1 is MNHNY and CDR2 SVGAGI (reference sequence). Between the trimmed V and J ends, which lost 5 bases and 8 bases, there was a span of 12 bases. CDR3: CASSPGTREAFF. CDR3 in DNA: TGTGCCAGCAGTCCCGGGACGCGAGAAGCTTTCTTT.

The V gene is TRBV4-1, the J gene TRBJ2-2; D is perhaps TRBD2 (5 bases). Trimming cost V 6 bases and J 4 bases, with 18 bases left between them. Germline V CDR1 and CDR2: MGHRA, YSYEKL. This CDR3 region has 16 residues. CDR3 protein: CASSATRAAVTGELFF. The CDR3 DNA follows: TGCGCCAGCAGTGCAACGCGGGCGGCGGTCACCGGGGAGCTGTTTTTT.

For the CDR3, the DNA is TGTGCCAGCAGCCCTCTAATGGGGTCTCTCAATGAGCAGTTCTTC. This translates into CASSPLMGSLNEQFF. This rearrangement joins TRBV14 to TRBJ2-1; D ambiguous. The CDR3 is 15 residues long. The germline CDR1 and CDR2 sequences are SGHDN and FVKESK. The V gene lost 4 bases and the J gene lost 6 bases, with 16 bases spanning the gap.

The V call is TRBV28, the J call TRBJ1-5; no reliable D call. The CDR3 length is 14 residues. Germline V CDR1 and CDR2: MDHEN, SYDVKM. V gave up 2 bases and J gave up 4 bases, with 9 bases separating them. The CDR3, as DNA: TGTGCCAGCAGTTTAAGTGGTGCTAATCAGCCCCAGCATTTT. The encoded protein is CASSLSGANQPQHF.

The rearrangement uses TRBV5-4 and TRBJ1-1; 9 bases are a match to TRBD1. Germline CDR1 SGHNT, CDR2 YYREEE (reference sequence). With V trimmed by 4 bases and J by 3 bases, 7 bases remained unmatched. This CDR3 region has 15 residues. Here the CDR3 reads CASSGGGQGHTEAFF. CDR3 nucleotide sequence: TGTGCCAGCAGCGGGGGGGGACAGGGTCACACTGAAGCTTTCTTT.